This paragraph covers one T cell receptor (beta chain) sequence. What it recognizes is unknown. TCRdb analysed the RT-PCR reads with MiXCR anew, one entry per CDR3 protein. The data contain 280,000 or so distinct CDR3 sequences, 20% to 25% of them singletons. CDR1 is DFQATT, CDR2 SNEGSKA, per germline (reference sequence). Trimming at V came to 8 bases and at J to 9 bases, leaving 13 bases not matched to a gene. This CDR3 is 14 amino acids long. This record comes from a study of response to subunit inactivated influenza vaccine. Study results and limitations: Each seasonal influenza vaccination recruits few new T cells, the authors suggested.

The sample was PBMCs from blood, taken 21 months after vaccination. The chain couples TRBV20-1 to TRBJ2-1; 10 nucleotides agree with TRBD2. The source is a man aged 50 to 75 who received an inactivated influenza vaccine. The CDR3 sequence is CSPTSSGRVVEQFF. Written as DNA, the CDR3 is TGCAGTCCTACTTCTAGCGGGAGAGTTGTTGAGCAGTTCTTC.